The 26 T cell receptor beta chains presented below share a single source sample, sequenced in a study of blood T cells in healthy people across ages. Using a J-beta primer mix together with a sample-barcoded 5' primer, a second PCR was run for about 7 to 12 cycles. One entry per CDR3 protein results from TCRdb running MiXCR on the 5' RACE reads. This table holds over a million distinct CDR3 sequences, more than 40% found once. Sequencing used blood. The receptors originated from a woman in her sixties or seventies in good health.

The CDR3 DNA is TGTGCCAGCTCACCACCGAGTTGGGACAGGGGAACCTACACCTTC. Amino acid sequence: CASSPPSWDRGTYTF. The J gene is TRBJ1-2, the V gene TRBV18, with 10 bases matching TRBD1. The CDR3 is 15 amino acids. Losses at the gene ends were 0 bases for V and 10 bases for J; bases not matched to a gene: 8. Germline CDR1 reads KGHSH; CDR2 reads LQKENI.

The V gene is TRBV28, the J gene TRBJ2-1; possibly TRBD1 for D (6 bases). The CDR3 is made up of 13 amino acids. Trimming left V 5 bases short and J 2 bases short, with 7 bases between. Germline CDR1 is MDHEN and CDR2 is SYDVKM. This CDR3 is CASSDRPYNEQFF. As DNA, the CDR3 is TGTGCCAGCAGTGACAGGCCCTACAATGAGCAGTTCTTC.

This chain connects TRBV28 to TRBJ2-1; D is unresolved. CDR3 length: 13 residues. V dropped 8 bases and J dropped 8 bases, with 16 bases sitting between them. Germline CDR1 reads MDHEN; CDR2 reads SYDVKM. The CDR3: CASQVSNNHEQFF. The CDR3 DNA follows: TGTGCCAGCCAAGTGTCCAATAACCATGAGCAGTTCTTC.

The chain employs TRBV15 and TRBJ2-6, with 7 bases lining up with TRBD2. Germline CDR1 and CDR2: LNHNV and YYDKDF (reference sequence). Unmatched junction bases numbered 5, after V lost 7 bases and J lost 2 bases. This CDR3 is built from 15 residues. CDR3 region: CATTSRGTGANVLTF. DNA for the CDR3: TGTGCCACCACTTCGCGGGGGACTGGGGCCAACGTCCTGACTTTC. The variable domain in full, with the rest retrieved from reference TRBV15 and TRBJ2-6, is DAMVIQNPRYQVTQFGKPVTLSCSQTLNHNVMYWYQQKSSQAPKLLFHYYDKDFNNEADTPDNFQSRRPNTSFCFLDIRSPGLGDTAMYLCATTSRGTGANVLTFGAGSRLTVL.

The chain recombines TRBV12-3 or TRBV12-4 with TRBJ2-2; possible D gene TRBD2, 6 bases. V lost 3 bases and J 4 bases, leaving 12 bases between the germline ends. The CDR3 runs to 15 residues. CDR3 sequence reads: CASSFFGGSTGELFF. In nucleotides, the CDR3 is TGTGCCAGCAGTTTTTTCGGGGGTTCCACCGGGGAGCTGTTTTTT.

The chain carries TRBV20-1 and TRBJ2-3; 13 bases are shared with TRBD2. The CDR3 loop spans 15 amino acids. J lost 5 bases, V lost 7 bases, and 9 bases had no gene match. CDR1 and CDR2 from the germline V gene are DFQATT and SNEGSKA (reference sequence). Here the CDR3 DNA reads TGCAGTGTCCCCAACCGACTAGCGGGAGGAGATACGCAGTATTTT. Encoded protein: CSVPNRLAGGDTQYF.

The gene calls are TRBV18 and TRBJ2-5; 10 bases fit TRBD2. The J call is in doubt because the DNA end fits TRBJ2-7 better. Germline lookup yields CDR1 KGHSH and CDR2 LQKENI. The CDR3 has 14 amino acids. CDR3 coding DNA: TGTGCCAGCTCAGAGGCTAGCGGGAGATGCGAGCAGTACTTC. It is translated as CASSEASGRCEQYF.

The J gene is TRBJ2-7, the V gene TRBV2; D remains unclear. Per germline, CDR1 SNHLY and CDR2 FYNNEI. This CDR3 has 12 residues. V was trimmed by 7 bases and J by 0 bases, leaving 7 bases between them. The CDR3, as DNA: TGTGCCAGCAAGCTGAACTCCTACGAGCAGTACTTC. Its protein product is CASKLNSYEQYF. The full variable domain, rest sourced from reference TRBV2 and TRBJ2-7, is EPEVTQTPSHQVTQMGQEVILRCVPISNHLYFYWYRQILGQKVEFLVSFYNNEISEKSEIFDDQFSVERPDGSNFTLKIRSTKLEDSAMYFCASKLNSYEQYFGPGTRLTVT.

This clonotype turned up a few times. The chain combines TRBV7-9 with TRBJ2-7; 8 bases fit TRBD2. J lost 2 bases, V lost 5 bases, and 11 bases had no gene match. The CDR3 is 16 residues long. The germline CDR1 and CDR2 sequences are SEHNR and FQNEAQ (reference sequence). CDR3 protein: CASSPHGGGNPYEQYF. The CDR3 DNA reads as TGTGCCAGCAGCCCCCACGGGGGGGGCAATCCCTACGAGCAGTACTTC.

This chain links TRBV9 with TRBJ2-1, with TRBD1 as a possible D gene (6 bases). The CDR3 runs 17 residues. Trimming cost V 2 bases and J 4 bases, with 19 bases left between them. Germline V gene data show CDR1 as SGDLS and CDR2 as YYNGEE. CDR3: CASSVSVGALGYNEQFF. In DNA form, the CDR3 reads TGTGCCAGCAGCGTTAGTGTGGGGGCTTTGGGTTACAATGAGCAGTTCTTC.

This chain connects TRBV9 to TRBJ2-3; 9 positions agree with TRBD2. Germline CDR1 reads SGDLS; CDR2 reads YYNGEE. The CDR3 is 14 amino acids. V dropped 4 bases and J dropped 5; count of bases not matched to a gene: 5. The CDR3 is CASSLGLAKDTQYF. The CDR3 DNA reads as TGTGCCAGCAGCCTCGGACTAGCGAAAGATACGCAGTATTTT.

The chain links TRBV12-3 or TRBV12-4 to TRBJ1-1; tentative D call: TRBD1 (5 bases). V shed 8 bases and J shed 0 bases, with 10 bases lying between them. The CDR3 covers 13 residues. CDR3 residues: CASGGGMNTEAFF. CDR3 in DNA: TGTGCCAGCGGGGGAGGAATGAACACTGAAGCTTTCTTT.

V gene TRBV9 combines with J gene TRBJ2-7, with D possibly being TRBD2 (6 bases). Trimming took off 4 bases at V and 0 bases at J, with 14 bases between the two ends. CDR3 length: 15 amino acids. Germline CDR1 reads SGDLS; CDR2 reads YYNGEE. This CDR3 reads CASSPAAGPSYEQYF. The CDR3 DNA reads as TGTGCCAGCAGCCCGGCGGCGGGGCCCTCCTACGAGCAGTACTTC. Variable domain in full (rest from reference TRBV9 and TRBJ2-7): DSGVTQTPKHLITATGQRVTLRCSPRSGDLSVYWYQQSLDQGLQFLIQYYNGEERAKGNILERFSAQQFPDLHSELNLSSLELGDSALYFCASSPAAGPSYEQYFGPGTRLTVT.

This sequence joins TRBV9 and TRBJ2-3; tentatively, D is TRBD2 (5 bases). The V end was cut by 4 bases, the J end by 1 base, with 16 bases between. Germline V gene sequence: CDR1 SGDLS, CDR2 YYNGEE. The CDR3 totals 16 residues. This chain's CDR3 is CASSISGGSGTDTQYF. The CDR3 bases are TGTGCCAGCAGCATTAGTGGAGGATCTGGCACAGATACGCAGTATTTT.

This clonotype was seen repeatedly, ten times or more. The CDR3: CSARMGLGTDTQYF. The DNA of the CDR3 is TGCAGTGCTAGAATGGGTTTAGGCACAGATACGCAGTATTTT. V gene TRBV20-1 combines with J gene TRBJ2-3; D remains unclear. With 2 bases removed from V and 1 base from J, the gap between germline ends came to 10 bases. Looked up from germline, CDR1 is DFQATT and CDR2 is SNEGSKA (reference sequence). The CDR3 loop spans 14 amino acids.

The chain couples TRBV5-6 to TRBJ2-1; no definite D call. V lost 0 bases and J 11 bases, leaving 9 bases between the germline ends. Germline CDR1 and CDR2: SGHDT and YYEEEE. There are 12 residues in the CDR3. This CDR3 is CASSLEANKQFF. CDR3 in DNA: TGTGCCAGCAGCTTGGAGGCGAACAAGCAGTTCTTC.

A few counts support this clonotype. The rearrangement joins TRBV5-4 to TRBJ2-5; unclear D gene. There are 15 residues in the CDR3. Germline-derived CDR1 and CDR2 are SGHNT and YYREEE (reference sequence). Trimming removed 3 bases at V and 6 bases at J, with 18 bases between. The CDR3 DNA reads TGTGCCAGCAGCTCCGAACGGCCCAGGACGAAGACCCAGTACTTC. Translating it yields CASSSERPRTKTQYF.

A note on this clonotype: Given a much more abundant clone one base away, this may be a read error. This chain connects TRBV6-2 or TRBV6-3 to TRBJ1-2; D gene ambiguous. This CDR3 has 12 amino acids. V lost 7 bases and J lost 4, with 10 bases in between. Germline CDR1 and CDR2: MNHEY and SVGEGT. CDR3 sequence (DNA): TGTGCCAGCACCCCCGTGGGCTATGGCTACACCTTC. It specifies CASTPVGYGYTF.

Note on this clonotype: Since a much larger clone is just one base distant, this may be a read error. The chain recombines TRBV18 with TRBJ1-4; 9 nucleotides align to TRBD1. CDR3 size: 15 residues. V shed 2 bases and J 10 bases; nucleotides not matched to a gene: 8. Germline CDR1 reads KGHSH; CDR2 reads LQKENI. The CDR3 coding sequence is TGTGCCAGCTCACCAGGACAGGGGATCCATGTAAAACTGTTTTTT. Translation gives CASSPGQGIHVKLFF. Based on the CDR3 plus reference TRBV18 and TRBJ1-4, the full variable domain is NAGVMQNPRHLVRRRGQEARLRCSPMKGHSHVYWYRQLPEEGLKFMVYLQKENIIDESGMPKERFSAEFPKEGPSILRIQQVVRGDSAAYFCASSPGQGIHVKLFFGSGTQLSVL.

On this clonotype: One end of the junction is discordant with germline, which a read error may explain. The rearrangement uses TRBV20-1 and TRBJ1-2, with D hard to call. Germline CDR1 is DFQATT and CDR2 is SNEGSKA (reference sequence). The CDR3 has 14 residues. CDR3 in amino acids: CCAESVAPNYGYTF. In nucleotides, the CDR3 is TGCTGTGCCGAGTCGGTAGCACCTAACTATGGCTACACCTTC.

The table lists this clonotype with a few counts. V usage is TRBV12-3 or TRBV12-4 and J usage is TRBJ2-1; D is ambiguous. CDR3 length: 14 amino acids. With 6 bases removed from V and 7 bases from J, the gap between germline ends came to 16 bases. This chain's CDR3 is CASRASEIGNEQFF. Written as DNA, the CDR3 is TGTGCCAGCAGGGCGTCGGAGATTGGGAATGAGCAGTTCTTC.

This clonotype occurred a few times. The V and J genes are TRBV4-1 and TRBJ1-6, with D possibly TRBD1 on 5 matching bases. Germline-derived CDR1 and CDR2 are MGHRA and YSYEKL. The CDR3 length is 14 residues. Trimming took off 0 bases at V and 10 bases at J, with 10 bases between the two ends. As DNA, the CDR3 is TGCGCCAGCAGCCAAGATGTTGGGGCCTCACCCCTCCACTTT. Translation gives CASSQDVGASPLHF.

This clonotype showed up just a few times. This sequence joins TRBV4-1 and TRBJ2-7; 8 nucleotides line up with TRBD2. The germline V gene encodes CDR1 MGHRA and CDR2 YSYEKL. V trimming: 2 bases; J trimming: 7 bases; junction bases outside the gene matches: 7. The CDR3 length is 14 residues. In nucleotides, the CDR3 is TGCGCCAGCAGCCAACCGGGAGGGCCGGGGGAGCAGTACTTC. Translating gives CASSQPGGPGEQYF.

The sample holds a few counts of this clonotype. The chain links TRBV20-1 to TRBJ2-7; TRBD1 agrees at 10 bases. Germline V gene data show CDR1 as DFQATT and CDR2 as SNEGSKA (reference sequence). V gave up 0 bases and J gave up 5 bases; unmatched junction bases: 7. This CDR3 region has 15 residues. This chain's CDR3 is CSARDRDRGLHEQYF. The CDR3 DNA is TGCAGTGCTAGAGATCGGGACAGGGGACTGCACGAGCAGTACTTC.

The rearrangement joins TRBV20-1 to TRBJ2-1; 8 bases map to TRBD2. This CDR3 is built from 14 residues. CDR1 and CDR2 (germline): DFQATT, SNEGSKA (reference sequence). V trimming: 5 bases; J trimming: 3 bases; junction bases outside the gene matches: 6. The DNA for the CDR3 is TGCAGTGCTTACCGGACTAGCAGCTACAATGAGCAGTTCTTC. Translation: CSAYRTSSYNEQFF.

This clonotype was seen a few times. The V gene is TRBV7-2, the J gene TRBJ1-5; D ambiguous. The length of the CDR3 is 15 residues. Germline CDR1 is SGHTA and CDR2 is FQGNSA. Trimming took 1 base from V and 1 from J, leaving 8 bases between them. The CDR3 spells CASSLEGTSNQPQHF. The DNA for the CDR3 is TGTGCCAGCAGCTTAGAGGGAACGAGCAATCAGCCCCAGCATTTT.